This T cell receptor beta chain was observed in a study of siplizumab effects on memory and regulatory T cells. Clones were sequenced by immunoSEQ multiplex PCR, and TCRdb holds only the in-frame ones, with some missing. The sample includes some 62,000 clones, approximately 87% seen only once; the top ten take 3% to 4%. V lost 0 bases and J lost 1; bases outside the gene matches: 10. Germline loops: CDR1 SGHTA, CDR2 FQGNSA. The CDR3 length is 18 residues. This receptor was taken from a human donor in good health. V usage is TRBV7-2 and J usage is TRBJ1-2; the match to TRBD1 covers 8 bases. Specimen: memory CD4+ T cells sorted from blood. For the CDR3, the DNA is TGTGCCAGCAGCTTAGCCCCGACAGGGGCCAAGTATAACTATGGCTACACCTTC. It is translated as CASSLAPTGAKYNYGYTF.